This T cell receptor beta chain was captured by sequencing in a study of identical twins. The study's findings and limits: With beta out-of-frame sequences, excess sharing by twins was weaker.

With V trimmed by 5 bases and J by 2 bases, 12 bases remained unmatched. The CDR3 loop spans 16 amino acids. Template switching supplied a universal primer site; unique molecular identifiers were carried on the cDNA. TCRdb re-derived calls from the 5' RACE reads in MiXCR, one entry per CDR3 protein. The data contain around 480,000 distinct CDR3 sequences, roughly 13% of them seen just once; the ten biggest clones take up approximately 0.98%. This clonotype was seen only a few times. No antigen is known for it. These data also featured in a second study, about yellow fever vaccine responses in identical twins. That investigation notes: Twins' vaccine T cell responses were reported to seem partly convergent and partly personalized.

V usage is TRBV12-3 or TRBV12-4 and J usage is TRBJ2-7, with TRBD1 matching 7 bases. Sequences were obtained from CD4+ T cells sorted from blood. The clonotype comes from a woman in her late teens or twenties in good health. The CDR3 bases are TGTGCCAGCAGTCCAAGGGGGCGGAAGTTACCCTACGAGCAGTACTTC. Translated, it gives CASSPRGRKLPYEQYF.